One sample yielded the 6 T cell receptor beta chains listed below, sequenced in a study of OX40 agonist ivuxolimab in advanced cancers. Clones were sequenced by immunoSEQ multiplex PCR, and TCRdb holds only the in-frame ones, with some missing. This table holds 9,500 to 15,000 clones, about 80% found once. Sequenced here: CD4+ or CD8+ T cells sorted from blood, sampled in a trial of the OX40 agonist ivuxolimab. Receptors originate from an adult with an advanced solid tumor such as melanoma, head and neck, liver or kidney cancer.

J is TRBJ1-1 and V is TRBV7-9; 8 bases map to TRBD1. This CDR3 is 13 amino acids long. CDR1 and CDR2 (germline): SEHNR, FQNEAQ (reference sequence). Unmatched junction bases numbered 4, after V lost 6 bases and J lost 4 bases. The CDR3 is CASRGTGGTEAFF. For the CDR3, the DNA is TGTGCCAGCAGAGGAACAGGGGGCACTGAAGCTTTCTTT.

The chain joins TRBV27 to TRBJ2-2, with D maybe TRBD1 (6 bases). Germline V gives CDR1 MNHEY, CDR2 SMNVEV (reference sequence). This CDR3 region has 14 residues. V was cut by 2 bases and J by 6 bases, with 10 bases left in between. CDR3 amino acids: CASSLGQGSGELFF. The CDR3 nucleotides are TGTGCCAGCAGTTTAGGGCAGGGGTCCGGGGAGCTGTTTTTT.

The chain is built from TRBV4-3 and TRBJ2-1, with 11 nucleotides matching TRBD2. The CDR3 is 14 residues long. Looked up from germline, CDR1 is LGHNA and CDR2 is YSLEER. After removal of 3 bases from V and 6 bases from J, the junction contained 1 base not matched to a gene. This CDR3 is CASSHGTSGNEQFF. The CDR3 DNA reads TGCGCCAGCAGCCACGGGACTAGCGGCAATGAGCAGTTCTTC.

This rearrangement joins TRBV19 to TRBJ2-1; D remains unclear. The CDR3 is 14 residues long. Germline CDR1 is LNHDA and CDR2 is SQIVND (reference sequence). V lost 1 base to trimming and J lost 5 bases, with 9 bases between them. CDR3 in DNA: TGTGCCAGTAGTATAGGGGTTGTAAACAATGAGCAGTTCTTC. It is translated as CASSIGVVNNEQFF.

The V call is TRBV14, the J call TRBJ2-1; 10 bases line up with TRBD1. The CDR3 is 16 amino acids. Germline V CDR1 and CDR2: SGHDN, FVKESK. Losses at the gene ends were 5 bases for V and 5 bases for J; bases not matched to a gene: 9. This CDR3 is CASSVIPGQGDNEQFF. CDR3 nucleotide sequence: TGTGCCAGCAGCGTAATCCCCGGACAGGGGGACAATGAGCAGTTCTTC.

The chain is built from TRBV4-1 and TRBJ2-3; D might be TRBD1 (6 bases). CDR3 size: 14 residues. Trimming took 0 bases from V and 2 from J, leaving 6 bases between them. CDR1 is MGHRA, CDR2 YSYEKL, per germline. CDR3 amino acids: CASSQEGHTDTQYF. CDR3 in DNA: TGCGCCAGCAGCCAAGAGGGACACACAGATACGCAGTATTTT.